This T cell receptor (beta chain) was sequenced for a study of blood T cell repertoires in COVID-19. Across the whole study: Sample material is recorded as cDNA or gDNA derived from T cells, B-cell-depleted T cells, or PBMCs.

The V and J ends lost 3 bases and 7 bases, in that order; junction bases with no gene match: 7. This CDR3 comprises 16 residues. Germline CDR1 LNHNV, CDR2 YYDKDF (reference sequence). This clone was seen a single time. Original handling: How many nucleated cells were present was estimated from reference gene primer amplification. Sequencing was performed with immunoSEQ multiplex PCR; in TCRdb, only in-frame clones are kept and a portion is missing. V and J calls and clone size are given by that table; D and trimming were obtained from the DNA. The sample records about 76,000 clones, about nine tenths being singletons.

This clonotype originated in a woman aged 80 or older with active or convalescent COVID-19. The specimen sequenced was peripheral blood. This rearrangement joins TRBV15 to TRBJ1-5; TRBD1 matches 12 bases. The CDR3 loop reads CATSSPGQGAVQPQHF. The CDR3 region has the DNA TGTGCCACCAGCAGCCCGGGACAGGGGGCGGTCCAGCCCCAGCATTTT. Drawing the rest from reference TRBV15 and TRBJ1-5, the complete variable domain is DAMVIQNPRYQVTQFGKPVTLSCSQTLNHNVMYWYQQKSSQAPKLLFHYYDKDFNNEADTPDNFQSRRPNTSFCFLDIRSPGLGDTAMYLCATSSPGQGAVQPQHFGDGTRLSIL.